A single sample gave rise to the 26 T cell receptor beta chains below, sequenced in a study of naive and memory T cell subsets. Study-wide points: A few larger clonotypes appeared in naive repertoires, especially CD8, possibly memory cells re-expressing CD45RA.

The beta constant-region primer was an equimolar mix of two oligonucleotides covering TRBC1 and TRBC2. Ligated cDNA was amplified by four rounds of PCR with nested alpha and beta constant-region primers and SP2. TCRdb processed the UMI-ligation and nested PCR reads anew with MiXCR; each CDR3 protein has one entry. The sample shows around 140,000 distinct CDR3 sequences, about 23% of them seen only once. Their target antigens are unknown. Sequenced: naive CD4+ T cells from blood. The origin of the receptors is a human donor in good health.

The CDR3 DNA reads as TGTGCCAGCAGTTTATCTGCAGGGTTTTCCTACGAGCAGTACTTC. Its translation: CASSLSAGFSYEQYF. This chain connects TRBV28 to TRBJ2-7, with TRBD1 as a possible D gene (5 bases). The CDR3 loop spans 15 amino acids. CDR1 is MDHEN and CDR2 is SYDVKM in the germline V gene. V dropped 1 base and J dropped 1 base, with 11 bases sitting between them.

This clonotype was seen only a few times. This chain uses TRBV7-9 with TRBJ2-5; the match to TRBD2 covers 9 bases. Unmatched junction bases numbered 13, after V lost 0 bases and J lost 5 bases. The CDR3 has 18 amino acids. The germline CDR1 and CDR2 sequences are SEHNR and FQNEAQ (reference sequence). The CDR3 nucleotides are TGTGCCAGCAGCTTAGCGGGCCAGCGGGAGGCGTTTAGGGAGACCCAGTACTTC. This sequence encodes CASSLAGQREAFRETQYF. The full variable domain, rest sourced from reference TRBV7-9 and TRBJ2-5, is DTGVSQNPRHKITKRGQNVTFRCDPISEHNRLYWYRQTLGQGPEFLTYFQNEAQLEKSRLLSDRFSAERPKGSFSTLEIQRTEQGDSAMYLCASSLAGQREAFRETQYFGPGTRLLVL.

The V and J genes are TRBV29-1 and TRBJ2-7; D unresolved. From germline, CDR1 is SQVTM and CDR2 ANQGSEA. The CDR3 is made up of 16 amino acids. Between the trimmed V and J ends, which lost 1 base and 1 base, there was a span of 17 bases. The CDR3 here is CSVEVRVRLGSYEQYF. For the CDR3, the DNA is TGCAGCGTTGAAGTCCGGGTTAGGCTAGGATCCTACGAGCAGTACTTC.

The table lists this clonotype with a few counts. The rearrangement uses TRBV21-1 and TRBJ2-5; the table assigns TRBD1, which was not confirmed against the DNA. TRBV21-1 constitutes a pseudogene. The CDR3 is 13 amino acids. The CDR3 DNA follows: TGTGCCAGCAGCAAGAATCGGGGGGAGACCCAGTACTTC. Its protein is CASSKNRGETQYF.

This clonotype was seen a handful of times. J is TRBJ2-1 and V is TRBV9; 13 bases agree with TRBD2. V lost 0 bases and J lost 5; bases outside the gene matches: 2. CDR3 size: 16 residues. In germline, CDR1 is SGDLS, CDR2 YYNGEE. The CDR3 is CASSVAGTSGNNEQFF. The CDR3 coding sequence is TGTGCCAGCAGCGTAGCAGGGACTAGCGGGAACAATGAGCAGTTCTTC.

This clonotype was seen at least ten times. V gene TRBV28 combines with J gene TRBJ2-1; 8 nucleotides match TRBD2. With 5 bases clipped from V and 7 bases from J, the junction kept 13 bases outside the gene matches. This CDR3 spans 16 amino acids. The germline CDR1 and CDR2 sequences are MDHEN and SYDVKM. CDR3 DNA: TGTGCCAGCAGTACTCGGGGGGGGACTATGATTAATGAGCAGTTCTTC. Translation gives CASSTRGGTMINEQFF.

The chain recombines TRBV7-2 with TRBJ2-3, with TRBD2 identical over 8 bases. J lost 6 bases, V lost 2 bases, and 7 bases had no gene match. The germline V gene encodes CDR1 SGHTA and CDR2 FQGNSA. CDR3 length equals 15 residues. The CDR3 here is CASSLTGGRGDTQYF. The CDR3 DNA follows: TGTGCCAGCAGCTTAACGGGAGGGCGAGGGGATACGCAGTATTTT.

For the CDR3, the DNA is TGTGCCAGCAGTTTAACCCTAGCTGGATCGGATACGCAGTATTTT. It is translated as CASSLTLAGSDTQYF. The V gene is TRBV28, the J gene TRBJ2-3, with D possibly matching TRBD2 (5 bases). V was cut by 2 bases and J by 6 bases, with 15 bases left in between. The CDR3 totals 15 residues. Germline assignment: CDR1 MDHEN and CDR2 SYDVKM.

This clonotype has more than one count but fewer than ten. V gene TRBV2 combines with J gene TRBJ1-5; D is uncertain. Germline values: CDR1 SNHLY, CDR2 FYNNEI. Trimming stripped 8 bases from V and 2 bases from J, with 13 bases between. The CDR3 spans 14 residues. CDR3 sequence: CASGLPHGNQPQHF. CDR3 DNA sequence: TGTGCCAGCGGTCTCCCCCACGGCAATCAGCCCCAGCATTTT.

In this sample, this clonotype turned up a few times. The V and J genes are TRBV20-1 and TRBJ2-1, with 9 bases fitting TRBD2. CDR1 DFQATT and CDR2 SNEGSKA come from the germline V gene (reference sequence). There are 14 residues in the CDR3. J lost 2 bases, V lost 5 bases, and 4 bases had no gene match. The CDR3 reads CSAQSGRTYNEQFF. DNA for the CDR3: TGCAGTGCTCAAAGCGGGAGGACCTACAATGAGCAGTTCTTC.

The chain is built from TRBV29-1 and TRBJ2-1; D uncertain. Germline V gene sequence: CDR1 SQVTM, CDR2 ANQGSEA. V lost 3 bases to trimming and J lost 6 bases, with 12 bases between them. CDR3 size: 13 residues. CDR3 loop: CSVDRNPPNEQFF. CDR3 DNA sequence: TGCAGCGTTGACAGGAACCCCCCCAATGAGCAGTTCTTC.

This clonotype was seen a few times. The rearrangement links TRBV18 to TRBJ1-1, with a possible D match to TRBD1 (6 bases). V lost 5 bases to trimming and J lost 1 base, with 20 bases between them. There are 17 residues in the CDR3. Per the germline V gene, CDR1 is KGHSH and CDR2 is LQKENI. In DNA form, the CDR3 reads TGTGCCAGCTCAATAGGCAGGGGCGCGGGTGAGAACACTGAAGCTTTCTTT. This gives the protein CASSIGRGAGENTEAFF.

The rearrangement uses TRBV11-2 and TRBJ2-1; 9 bases align to TRBD2. The V segment lost 1 base and the J segment 5 bases; nucleotides outside the gene matches: 9. The CDR3 runs to 17 residues. Germline-derived CDR1 and CDR2 are SGHAT and FQNNGV. CDR3 amino acids: CASSLGGSGSLNNEQFF. In nucleotides, the CDR3 is TGTGCCAGCAGCTTAGGTGGTAGCGGGAGTCTAAACAATGAGCAGTTCTTC.

This clonotype was found a few times. As DNA, the CDR3 is TGTGCCAGCAGTGTAATCGTGGGGGGCAATCAGCCCCAGCATTTT. It encodes CASSVIVGGNQPQHF. The chain has TRBV2 and TRBJ1-5; TRBD1 is a possible D gene (5 bases). Trimming shortened V by 4 bases and J by 2 bases, and 12 bases separated the two germline ends. Germline lookup yields CDR1 SNHLY and CDR2 FYNNEI. The CDR3 length is 15 residues.

This clonotype showed up just a few times. The rearrangement joins TRBV20-1 to TRBJ2-1, with D unclear. V lost 1 base and J 6 bases, leaving 10 bases between the germline ends. CDR1 and CDR2 (germline): DFQATT, SNEGSKA (reference sequence). This CDR3 region has 13 residues. The CDR3 region is CSARGPSVNEQFF. CDR3 in DNA: TGCAGTGCTAGAGGACCTAGTGTCAATGAGCAGTTCTTC.

The chain joins TRBV10-3 to TRBJ2-7; D unclear. Deletions cut 5 bases from V and 0 bases from J, with 14 bases between. There are 15 residues in the CDR3. Per germline, CDR1 ENHRY and CDR2 SYGVKD. CDR3 DNA: TGTGCCATCAGTCTCGGCAGTCTTGTCTCCTACGAGCAGTACTTC. The encoded protein is CAISLGSLVSYEQYF.

The J gene is TRBJ1-2, the V gene TRBV25-1; maybe TRBD1 (5 bases). Between the trimmed V and J ends, which lost 4 bases and 2 bases, there was a span of 11 bases. This CDR3 spans 14 amino acids. Looked up from germline, CDR1 is MGHDK and CDR2 is SYGVNS. The CDR3 region has the DNA TGTGCCAGCAGTGGGGCAGGGATGAACTATGGCTACACCTTC. Amino acid sequence: CASSGAGMNYGYTF.

The chain uses TRBV24-1 and TRBJ2-7; 13 positions match TRBD2. CDR1 is KGHDR, CDR2 SFDVKD, per germline. The junction had 5 bases not matched to a gene; V was cut back by 6 bases and J by 4 bases. The CDR3 runs to 15 residues. The CDR3 region is CATSWTSGSLYEQYF. The CDR3 bases are TGTGCCACCAGTTGGACTAGCGGGAGTCTATACGAGCAGTACTTC.

This clonotype was detected a few times. The gene calls are TRBV6-6 and TRBJ2-1; TRBD1 matches 7 bases. Germline V gene sequence: CDR1 MNHNY, CDR2 SVGAGI (reference sequence). V shed 5 bases, J shed 0 bases, and the junction held 1 base outside the gene matches. The CDR3 is 14 amino acids. The CDR3 DNA sequence: TGTGCCAGCAGTAGGGACAGCTCCTACAATGAGCAGTTCTTC. It yields the protein CASSRDSSYNEQFF.

This clonotype was seen more than once but under ten times. The chain links TRBV7-8 to TRBJ2-7, with D uncertain. The CDR3 extends over 14 amino acids. Germline loops: CDR1 SGHVS, CDR2 FQNEAQ. Trimming stripped 2 bases from V and 0 bases from J, with 8 bases between. CDR3 bases: TGTGCCAGCAGCTTAATGCTGAGCTCCTACGAGCAGTACTTC. Translated, it gives CASSLMLSSYEQYF.

This clonotype occurred many times. The CDR3 nucleotides read TGTGCCAGCAGTTACTCCACTAGCGGGGGCTACAATGAGCAGTTCTTC. Protein product: CASSYSTSGGYNEQFF. V and J are TRBV6-5 and TRBJ2-1; 11 nucleotides line up with TRBD2. The V gene's germline CDR1 is MNHEY and CDR2 SVGAGI. This CDR3 is 16 amino acids long. Trimming removed 0 bases from V and 3 bases from J; junction bases left unmatched: 1.

V and J are TRBV29-1 and TRBJ2-7; D could derive from TRBD1 or TRBD2 (5 bases each). V was shortened by 5 bases and J by 3 bases, with 14 bases between the two germline ends. There are 13 residues in the CDR3. Germline V gene lookup returns CDR1 SQVTM and CDR2 ANQGSEA. CDR3 nucleotides: TGCAGCGTTCCCGGGACGCTAAGCTACGAGCAGTACTTC. This translates into CSVPGTLSYEQYF.

This clonotype was picked up a small number of times. The V call is TRBV6-6, the J call TRBJ2-7; D ambiguous. V was pared by 4 bases and J by 5 bases, with 12 bases between. Germline CDR1 reads MNHNY; CDR2 reads SVGAGI (reference sequence). CDR3 length equals 13 residues. CDR3 DNA: TGTGCCAGCAGTTCCCTGGGCTTCAACGAGCAGTACTTC. It specifies CASSSLGFNEQYF.

This clonotype has a handful of counts. CDR3 in amino acids: CASSYFRSRGELFF. CDR3 in DNA: TGTGCCAGCAGTTACTTCCGGTCTAGGGGGGAGCTGTTTTTT. The chain joins TRBV6-5 to TRBJ2-2, with unresolved D. This CDR3 is built from 14 residues. V was pared by 1 base and J by 8 bases, with 11 bases between. Germline V gene data show CDR1 as MNHEY and CDR2 as SVGAGI.

V is TRBV6-2 or TRBV6-3 and J is TRBJ2-1, with D uncertain. The V gene's germline CDR1 is MNHEY and CDR2 SVGEGT. The CDR3 covers 14 residues. Trimming shortened V by 4 bases and J by 4 bases, and 11 bases separated the two germline ends. In DNA form, the CDR3 reads TGTGCCAGCAGTTCGTTAGGATCATACAATGAGCAGTTCTTC. Amino acids: CASSSLGSYNEQFF.

This clonotype has a handful of counts. The chain joins TRBV3-1 to TRBJ1-1; D perhaps matches TRBD1 (6 bases). Germline V lookup: CDR1 LGHDT, CDR2 YNNKEL (reference sequence). There are 13 residues in the CDR3. The V end lost 1 base, the J end lost 5 bases, and 8 bases lay between the germline ends. The CDR3 reads CASSQGTETEAFF. In DNA, the CDR3 is TGTGCCAGCAGCCAAGGGACAGAGACTGAAGCTTTCTTT.